These 32 T cell receptor beta chains share one sample of origin, sequenced in a study of blood T cell repertoires in COVID-19 (TCRdb year 2020). Libraries were constructed by the immunoSEQ multiplex PCR assay. The immuneACCESS repertoire file appears here via TCRdb, limited to in-frame rearrangements. These files lack a portion of the clones; in checked studies, under half of the deficit traces to unresolved V genes, and the cause of the others is not known. The sample table shows 270,000 or so clones, and 85% to 90% are seen once. Of the sample, roughly 5% falls within the top ten clones. The sequenced sample consisted of peripheral blood. The receptors stem from a woman in her thirties or forties who had recovered from COVID-19.

This clone was detected only once. This chain links TRBV6-5 with TRBJ1-3; no clear D gene. The V end lost 8 bases, the J end lost 0 bases, and 11 bases lay between the germline ends. From germline, CDR1 is MNHEY and CDR2 SVGAGI. The CDR3 covers 14 residues. CDR3 coding DNA: TGTGCCAGCGGTCAGAAGATCTCTGGAAACACCATATATTTT. Amino acids: CASGQKISGNTIYF.

The chain couples TRBV7-7 to TRBJ2-1; no reliable D call. The CDR3 is 15 amino acids. Trimming shortened V by 4 bases and J by 2 bases, and 12 bases separated the two germline ends. CDR1 and CDR2 (germline): SSHAT, FNYEAQ (reference sequence). CDR3: CASSSRPTTYNEQFF. The CDR3 region has the DNA TGTGCCAGCAGCTCGCGCCCGACAACCTACAATGAGCAGTTCTTC.

V usage is TRBV4-2 and J usage is TRBJ2-3; 9 bases are shared with TRBD2. Trimming cost V 3 bases and J 1 base; bases outside gene matches: 8. The germline CDR1 and CDR2 sequences are LGHNA and YNFKEQ. The CDR3 totals 17 residues. Written as DNA, the CDR3 is TGTGCCAGCAGCCAGCAGGCGCGGACTAGCGGCACAGATACGCAGTATTTT. Its translation: CASSQQARTSGTDTQYF.

The gene calls are TRBV7-2 and TRBJ2-7, with D perhaps TRBD1 (6 bases). Germline-derived CDR1 and CDR2 are SGHTA and FQGNSA. The length of the CDR3 is 15 residues. Trimming shortened V by 1 base and J by 3 bases, and 13 bases separated the two germline ends. CDR3 region: CASSLGWQGFYEQYV. The CDR3 nucleotides read TGTGCCAGCAGCTTAGGTTGGCAGGGGTTCTACGAGCAGTACGTC.

The V gene is TRBV5-4, the J gene TRBJ2-1; 7 bases map to TRBD2. This CDR3 region has 16 residues. CDR1 and CDR2 (germline): SGHNT, YYREEE (reference sequence). V shed 2 bases and J 4 bases; nucleotides not matched to a gene: 9. The CDR3 loop reads CASSFGGASGYNEQFF. Written as DNA, the CDR3 is TGTGCCAGCAGCTTCGGGGGAGCTAGCGGTTACAATGAGCAGTTCTTC.

The chain joins TRBV4-2 to TRBJ1-5, with a weak D call TRBD1 (5 bases). Germline V lookup: CDR1 LGHNA, CDR2 YNFKEQ. CDR3 length equals 13 residues. Trimming took 0 bases from V and 8 from J, leaving 8 bases between them. This CDR3 is CASSQDKGKPQHF. The DNA of the CDR3 is TGTGCCAGCAGCCAAGATAAGGGGAAGCCCCAGCATTTT.

The chain couples TRBV28 to TRBJ1-2; D remains unclear. The length of the CDR3 is 13 residues. V dropped 1 base and J dropped 8 bases, with 11 bases sitting between them. Germline CDR1 is MDHEN and CDR2 is SYDVKM. In nucleotides, the CDR3 is TGTGCCAGCAGTTTATCCAGTTTCAGGGGCTACACCTTC. Protein: CASSLSSFRGYTF.

The chain uses TRBV28 and TRBJ1-1; D is perhaps TRBD1 (5 bases). Per germline, CDR1 MDHEN and CDR2 SYDVKM. Trimming took off 5 bases at V and 0 bases at J, with 13 bases between the two ends. The CDR3 is 15 amino acids. This chain's CDR3 is CASSISDRMNTEAFF. The CDR3 region has the DNA TGTGCCAGCAGTATCTCCGACAGAATGAACACTGAAGCTTTCTTT.

The V gene is TRBV9, the J gene TRBJ2-3, with a possible D match to TRBD2 (6 bases). Trimming pared 4 bases from V and 1 base from J, leaving 10 bases between. The germline CDR1 and CDR2 sequences are SGDLS and YYNGEE. There are 14 residues in the CDR3. The CDR3 reads CASSTREGTDTQYF. DNA for the CDR3: TGTGCCAGCAGCACTAGGGAGGGCACAGATACGCAGTATTTT.

The gene calls are TRBV4-3 and TRBJ1-2; the D gene is possibly TRBD1 (6 bases). V was shortened by 0 bases and J by 2 bases, with 13 bases between the two germline ends. The CDR3 consists of 16 residues. Germline values: CDR1 LGHNA, CDR2 YSLEER. Here the CDR3 reads CASSQDEGVRNYGYTF. In DNA, the CDR3 is TGCGCCAGCAGCCAAGATGAGGGGGTACGGAACTATGGCTACACCTTC.

This rearrangement joins TRBV4-2 to TRBJ1-5, with 7 bases lining up with TRBD1. J gave up 6 bases and V 2 bases, and 10 bases lay outside the gene matches. The CDR3 loop spans 16 amino acids. Germline CDR1 LGHNA, CDR2 YNFKEQ. The DNA for the CDR3 is TGTGCCAGCAGCCAACGCAGGGGGAATGGAGGTCAGCCCCAGCATTTT. Its translation is CASSQRRGNGGQPQHF.

In its sample, this clone was seen once. The rearrangement joins TRBV6-5 to TRBJ1-5; the D is unclear. Trimming pared 4 bases from V and 3 bases from J, leaving 10 bases between. CDR1 and CDR2 from the germline V gene are MNHEY and SVGAGI. The CDR3 spans 14 residues. CDR3: CASSSHGDNQPQHF. CDR3 DNA sequence: TGTGCCAGCAGTTCCCACGGAGACAATCAGCCCCAGCATTTT.

V and J are TRBV9 and TRBJ2-7; the D gene is possibly TRBD2 (5 bases). CDR3 size: 16 residues. CDR1 and CDR2 from the germline V gene are SGDLS and YYNGEE. Trimming stripped 2 bases from V and 1 base from J, with 16 bases between. The CDR3 reads CASSVSGSSLSYEQYF. CDR3 DNA: TGTGCCAGCAGCGTCTCTGGGTCTAGCCTGTCCTACGAGCAGTACTTC.

The CDR3 loop is CASSTGGRNTIYF. The CDR3 coding sequence is TGTGCCAGCAGCACAGGGGGCAGAAACACCATATATTTT. This sequence joins TRBV12-3 or TRBV12-4 and TRBJ1-3; 9 bases fit TRBD1. The trim removed 6 bases at V and 5 bases at J, leaving 2 bases unmatched. The CDR3 is 13 residues long.

The chain employs TRBV18 and TRBJ1-2; D unresolved. This CDR3 is 11 amino acids long. V was cut by 5 bases and J by 7 bases, with 8 bases left in between. The germline V gene has CDR1 KGHSH and CDR2 LQKENI. Here the CDR3 reads CASSKAGGYTF. As DNA, the CDR3 is TGTGCCAGCTCAAAAGCGGGTGGCTACACCTTC.

V is TRBV13 and J is TRBJ2-5, with D possibly matching TRBD1 (5 bases). The CDR3 extends over 14 amino acids. V dropped 2 bases and J dropped 0 bases, with 7 bases sitting between them. The germline CDR1 and CDR2 sequences are PRHDT and FYEKMQ (reference sequence). In nucleotides, the CDR3 is TGTGCCAGCAGCTTATTCAGGGACCAAGAGACCCAGTACTTC. Its protein product is CASSLFRDQETQYF.

The chain combines TRBV5-1 with TRBJ1-2; D is ambiguous. The CDR3 length is 15 residues. The V end lost 0 bases, the J end lost 4 bases, and 13 bases lay between the germline ends. Germline V gene data show CDR1 as SGHRS and CDR2 as YFSETQ. The CDR3 bases are TGCGCCAGCAGCTTGGGCCAGACTTCATCCTATGGCTACACCTTC. Translation gives CASSLGQTSSYGYTF.

V and J are TRBV6-5 and TRBJ2-1; D perhaps matches TRBD2 (5 bases). The CDR3 is made up of 14 amino acids. Germline assignment: CDR1 MNHEY and CDR2 SVGAGI. Trimming took 8 bases from V and 0 from J, leaving 11 bases between them. CDR3 residues: CASRRESSYNEQFF. The CDR3 DNA is TGTGCCAGCCGCCGGGAAAGCTCCTACAATGAGCAGTTCTTC.

The chain has TRBV6-5 and TRBJ1-3, with D possibly matching TRBD1 (6 bases). V gave up 6 bases and J gave up 3 bases, with 15 bases separating them. The CDR3 consists of 15 residues. CDR1 and CDR2 (germline): MNHEY, SVGAGI. Here the CDR3 DNA reads TGTGCCAGCAGACTAGGACAGAACTTTGGAAACACCATATATTTT. Translating gives CASRLGQNFGNTIYF.

This sequence joins TRBV9 and TRBJ2-1; 11 bases are shared with TRBD2. Per the germline V gene, CDR1 is SGDLS and CDR2 is YYNGEE. V was clipped by 3 bases and J by 10 bases; unmatched bases: 21. There are 19 residues in the CDR3. The CDR3 region has the DNA TGTGCCAGCAGCGAGAGTTCGGGACTAGCGGAGATCCTGCTCGGGGAGCAGTTCTTC. It translates to CASSESSGLAEILLGEQFF.

The chain recombines TRBV5-1 with TRBJ1-1; D is uncertain. V was clipped by 1 base and J by 7 bases, with 8 bases between them. From germline, CDR1 is SGHRS and CDR2 YFSETQ. The CDR3 sequence is 12 residues long. This CDR3 is CASSLRGGEAFF. The CDR3 DNA reads as TGCGCCAGCAGCTTGAGAGGCGGTGAAGCTTTCTTT.

The genes are TRBV11-2 and TRBJ1-1, with D tentatively TRBD1 (5 bases). Germline lookup yields CDR1 SGHAT and CDR2 FQNNGV. Deletions cut 5 bases from V and 3 bases from J, with 10 bases between. CDR3 length: 13 residues. The CDR3 region is CASSDGTHTEAFF. DNA for the CDR3: TGTGCCAGCAGCGACGGGACTCACACTGAAGCTTTCTTT.

The chain links TRBV11-3 to TRBJ1-5; 9 bases line up with TRBD1. From germline, CDR1 is SGHNT and CDR2 YENEEA. With V trimmed by 3 bases and J by 3 bases, 9 bases remained unmatched. This CDR3 has 17 residues. CDR3 region: CASSFLRDRAHNQPQHF. The DNA for the CDR3 is TGTGCCAGCAGCTTCCTCCGGGACAGGGCGCACAATCAGCCCCAGCATTTT.

The genes are TRBV12-3 or TRBV12-4 and TRBJ1-2, with 7 bases matching TRBD1. The J segment lost 7 bases and the V segment lost 6 bases, leaving 8 bases of the junction unmatched. The CDR3 is 13 amino acids. The CDR3 loop is CASRARQGSGYTF. CDR3 nucleotides: TGTGCCAGCAGAGCCCGACAGGGTAGTGGCTACACCTTC.

In its sample, this clone was seen once. The chain is built from TRBV9 and TRBJ2-5; 7 bases agree with TRBD1. Germline CDR1 SGDLS, CDR2 YYNGEE. J was trimmed by 0 bases and V by 4 bases; bases with no gene match: 6. This CDR3 spans 15 amino acids. The CDR3, as DNA: TGTGCCAGCAGCTCCGGGACAGAGTACCAAGAGACCCAGTACTTC. Translation: CASSSGTEYQETQYF.

There are a few counts of this clone. This chain connects TRBV28 to TRBJ1-2; 7 bases map to TRBD1. There are 14 residues in the CDR3. Trimming removed 2 bases from V and 10 bases from J; junction bases left unmatched: 10. The germline gives CDR1 MDHEN, CDR2 SYDVKM. CDR3 sequence: CASSLGDRVSAYTF. CDR3 coding DNA: TGTGCCAGCAGTTTAGGCGACAGGGTATCAGCCTACACCTTC.

The chain combines TRBV2 with TRBJ2-1, with 7 nucleotides matching TRBD1. The CDR3 sequence is 14 residues long. J lost 7 bases, V lost 4 bases, and 7 bases had no gene match. Germline assignment: CDR1 SNHLY and CDR2 FYNNEI. This CDR3 is CASSVEGAMNEQFF. The DNA for the CDR3 is TGTGCCAGCAGTGTTGAGGGGGCGATGAATGAGCAGTTCTTC. Variable domain in full (rest from reference TRBV2 and TRBJ2-1): EPEVTQTPSHQVTQMGQEVILRCVPISNHLYFYWYRQILGQKVEFLVSFYNNEISEKSEIFDDQFSVERPDGSNFTLKIRSTKLEDSAMYFCASSVEGAMNEQFFGPGTRLTVL.

The CDR3 DNA is TGTGCCAGCAGCCGGGAGCCGGAGACCCAGTACTTC. It yields the protein CASSREPETQYF. This rearrangement joins TRBV5-5 to TRBJ2-5; the D gene is possibly TRBD2 (6 bases). With 4 bases removed from V and 5 bases from J, the gap between germline ends came to 9 bases. The CDR3 runs 12 residues. The germline CDR1 and CDR2 sequences are SGHKS and YYEKEE (reference sequence).

CDR3 amino acids: CASRMVAENEQFF. CDR3 in DNA: TGCGCCAGCAGGATGGTTGCGGAGAATGAGCAGTTCTTC. The chain uses TRBV5-1 and TRBJ2-1; D remains ambiguous. This CDR3 spans 13 amino acids. Germline-derived CDR1 and CDR2 are SGHRS and YFSETQ. V was shortened by 5 bases and J by 7 bases, with 13 bases between the two germline ends.

The chain uses TRBV5-1 and TRBJ2-1, with 8 bases lining up with TRBD2. This CDR3 is 14 amino acids long. Germline lookup yields CDR1 SGHRS and CDR2 YFSETQ. The trim removed 1 base at V and 9 bases at J, leaving 6 bases unmatched. In nucleotides, the CDR3 is TGCGCCAGCAGCTTGCTAGCGGGTGGGGGTGAGCAGTTCTTC. Protein sequence: CASSLLAGGGEQFF.

The chain has TRBV12-3 or TRBV12-4 and TRBJ2-1; 9 bases are a match to TRBD1. The CDR3 contains 13 residues. Germline trimming cut 7 bases from V and 7 bases from J; bases unmatched to any gene: 5. The CDR3 spells CASTLTGGNEQFF. The CDR3 nucleotides are TGTGCCAGCACCCTGACAGGGGGAAATGAGCAGTTCTTC.

The chain couples TRBV4-1 to TRBJ2-3; TRBD2 agrees at 11 bases. V was pared by 4 bases and J by 11 bases, with 11 bases of the junction left unmatched. Germline values: CDR1 MGHRA, CDR2 YSYEKL. CDR3 size: 15 residues. Written as DNA, the CDR3 is TGCGCCAGCAGCCCGACCTCAACTAGCGGGGGAGGGCAGTATTTT. Translated, it gives CASSPTSTSGGGQYF.